One sample yielded the 26 T cell receptor beta chains listed below, sequenced in a study of CD4+ T cells in melanoma. Method: immunoSEQ multiplex PCR; TCRdb's copy keeps in-frame clones and lacks some. Found here are 140,000 or so clones, about nine tenths of them singletons; the top ten hold more than 1.5%. The source is a human donor with melanoma.

This clone has a handful of counts. The chain couples TRBV5-1 to TRBJ2-2; D is uncertain. There are 14 residues in the CDR3. Deletions cut 5 bases from V and 4 bases from J, with 12 bases between. Germline V gene lookup returns CDR1 SGHRS and CDR2 YFSETQ. The DNA of the CDR3 is TGCGCCAGCAGGTACTTCATGAGCACCGGGGAGCTGTTTTTT. Its protein is CASRYFMSTGELFF. Looking up the rest from reference TRBV5-1 and TRBJ2-2 gives the full variable domain: KAGVTQTPRYLIKTRGQQVTLSCSPISGHRSVSWYQQTPGQGLQFLFEYFSETQRNKGNFPGRFSGRQFSNSRSEMNVSTLELGDSALYLCASRYFMSTGELFFGEGSRLTVL.

V and J are TRBV6-1 and TRBJ2-2, with 8 bases lining up with TRBD1. Unmatched junction bases numbered 8, after V lost 6 bases and J lost 5 bases. Germline loops: CDR1 MNHNS, CDR2 SASEGT. This CDR3 is 15 amino acids long. The CDR3: CASRSGTGETGELFF. The DNA of the CDR3 is TGTGCCAGCAGATCCGGGACAGGAGAGACCGGGGAGCTGTTTTTT.

The gene calls are TRBV9 and TRBJ2-3, with D unresolved. The length of the CDR3 is 15 residues. V was pared by 0 bases and J by 2 bases, with 10 bases between. Germline CDR1 SGDLS, CDR2 YYNGEE. The CDR3 region is CASSVVGGFTDTQYF. The DNA for the CDR3 is TGTGCCAGCAGCGTAGTAGGTGGGTTCACAGATACGCAGTATTTT.

This chain connects TRBV5-4 to TRBJ1-6, with a tentative D call TRBD1 (5 bases). V was trimmed by 1 base and J by 5 bases, leaving 10 bases between them. CDR3 length: 15 residues. Germline CDR1 is SGHNT and CDR2 is YYREEE (reference sequence). DNA for the CDR3: TGTGCCAGCAGCTTGATGACAGCCGATAATTCACCCCTCCACTTT. Protein: CASSLMTADNSPLHF.

The V gene is TRBV30, the J gene TRBJ1-5; D might be TRBD1 (5 bases). Trimming removed 1 base at V and 3 bases at J, with 13 bases between. Looked up from germline, CDR1 is GTSNPN and CDR2 is SVGIG (reference sequence). CDR3 size: 15 residues. CDR3 sequence (DNA): TGTGCCTGGAGTGCCCGCGGGGGAGACAATCAGCCCCAGCATTTT. It yields the protein CAWSARGGDNQPQHF.

The chain couples TRBV11-2 to TRBJ2-1; 8 nucleotides agree with TRBD2. The CDR3 has 15 amino acids. The J segment lost 7 bases and the V segment lost 1 base, leaving 6 bases of the junction unmatched. Germline V lookup: CDR1 SGHAT, CDR2 FQNNGV. The CDR3 coding sequence is TGTGCCAGCAGCTTAGCGGGGGGGACCACAAATGAGCAGTTCTTC. It specifies CASSLAGGTTNEQFF.

The rearrangement uses TRBV6-6 and TRBJ2-7; D uncertain. The V end was cut by 4 bases, the J end by 7 bases, with 8 bases between. The CDR3 is made up of 11 amino acids. Germline V gives CDR1 MNHNY, CDR2 SVGAGI (reference sequence). The CDR3 nucleotides are TGTGCCAGCAGTTTCGTGGGAGAGCAGTACTTC. This translates into CASSFVGEQYF.

The chain's CDR3 is CASSYDRDVRRDTQYF. The CDR3 DNA follows: TGTGCCAGCAGTTACGACAGGGACGTAAGAAGGGATACGCAGTATTTT. This rearrangement joins TRBV6-5 to TRBJ2-3; 7 bases match TRBD1. Trimming took 2 bases from V and 6 from J; bases not matched to a gene: 11. This CDR3 region has 16 residues. Germline CDR1 MNHEY, CDR2 SVGAGI.

The chain recombines TRBV6-4 with TRBJ2-3, with no clear D. The CDR3 loop spans 14 amino acids. Germline CDR1 and CDR2: MRHNA and SNTAGT. V gave up 3 bases and J gave up 4 bases, with 11 bases separating them. The CDR3 protein is CASSDWAGSDTQYF. For the CDR3, the DNA is TGTGCCAGCAGTGATTGGGCTGGCTCAGATACGCAGTATTTT.

The V call is TRBV7-9, the J call TRBJ1-6; no firm D call. The ends were cut back, 0 bases at V and 6 bases at J, with 6 bases in the middle. The CDR3 extends over 14 amino acids. CDR1 is SEHNR, CDR2 FQNEAQ, per germline (reference sequence). In DNA form, the CDR3 reads TGTGCCAGCAGCTTAGCGGAGATTAATTCACCCCTCCACTTT. Its protein is CASSLAEINSPLHF.

This chain links TRBV4-1 with TRBJ1-1, with 8 bases that match TRBD1. V was clipped by 5 bases and J by 0 bases; unmatched bases: 8. Germline CDR1 MGHRA, CDR2 YSYEKL. This CDR3 has 16 amino acids. As DNA, the CDR3 is TGCGCCAGCAGCGCACGACAGGGGCTTGTGAACACTGAAGCTTTCTTT. Its protein is CASSARQGLVNTEAFF.

The V call is TRBV6-5, the J call TRBJ2-7; 10 bases align to TRBD1. Trimming took 2 bases from V and 1 from J; bases not matched to a gene: 5. CDR1 is MNHEY, CDR2 SVGAGI, per germline. This CDR3 spans 16 amino acids. CDR3: CASSYAGTGVSYEQYF. CDR3 coding DNA: TGTGCCAGCAGTTACGCGGGGACAGGGGTTTCCTACGAGCAGTACTTC.

The rearrangement links TRBV23-1 to TRBJ2-5, with a weak D call TRBD2 (6 bases). TRBV23-1 is labeled an ORF, and its function is uncertain. Trimming shortened V by 2 bases and J by 5 bases, and 9 bases separated the two germline ends. This CDR3 contains 13 residues. CDR3 DNA sequence: TGCGCCAGCAGTCAAACTGGGGGGGAGACCCAGTACTTC. It yields the protein CASSQTGGETQYF.

The rearrangement joins TRBV7-3 to TRBJ2-3; TRBD2 matches at 9 bases. After removal of 2 bases from V and 10 bases from J, the junction contained 10 bases not matched to a gene. In germline, CDR1 is SGHTA, CDR2 FQGTGA. CDR3 length: 15 amino acids. Here the CDR3 reads CASSLGGGANYPQYF. The CDR3 DNA reads as TGTGCCAGCAGCTTAGGCGGGGGGGCTAATTACCCGCAGTATTTT.

This clone has only one observation. The chain is built from TRBV19 and TRBJ2-3; D gene uncertain. With 9 bases removed from V and 0 bases from J, the gap between germline ends came to 13 bases. Germline assignment: CDR1 LNHDA and CDR2 SQIVND (reference sequence). The CDR3 consists of 14 residues. This CDR3 reads CASQTVWSTDTQYF. The CDR3 DNA sequence: TGTGCCAGCCAAACAGTGTGGAGCACAGATACGCAGTATTTT.

CDR3 coding DNA: TGTGCCAGCGGGGGCGGAGAACTAGCAGGATTGGGGGAGCTGTTTTTT. Translated, it gives CASGGGELAGLGELFF. The rearrangement uses TRBV28 and TRBJ2-2, with D tentatively TRBD1 or TRBD2 (6 bases each). V lost 8 bases and J lost 8, with 24 bases in between. This CDR3 spans 16 amino acids. The germline gives CDR1 MDHEN, CDR2 SYDVKM.

The V call is TRBV5-1, the J call TRBJ1-1; maybe TRBD1 (6 bases). The CDR3 totals 12 residues. Germline V lookup: CDR1 SGHRS, CDR2 YFSETQ. Trimming stripped 5 bases from V and 7 bases from J, with 12 bases between. DNA for the CDR3: TGCGCCAGCAGTTATGGACAGAGTGAAGCTTTCTTT. Its protein product is CASSYGQSEAFF.

The genes are TRBV10-2 and TRBJ2-1; D tentatively reads TRBD1 or TRBD2 (5 bases each). Trimming left V 2 bases short and J 10 bases short, with 18 bases between. The CDR3 spans 15 residues. Germline V lookup: CDR1 WSHSY, CDR2 SAAADI. This chain's CDR3 is CASSEVSRGGLEQFF. CDR3 sequence (DNA): TGCGCCAGCAGTGAGGTCTCACGGGGCGGTTTGGAGCAGTTCTTC.

V is TRBV6-1 and J is TRBJ1-3; no definite D call. Looked up from germline, CDR1 is MNHNS and CDR2 is SASEGT. V was clipped by 2 bases and J by 4 bases, with 15 bases between them. The CDR3 totals 16 residues. In DNA form, the CDR3 reads TGTGCCAGCAGTGAATGGGAACAGACTATGGGAAACACCATATATTTT. It specifies CASSEWEQTMGNTIYF.

This CDR3 is CASSLGPGIYSPLHF. DNA of the CDR3: TGTGCCAGCAGCTTGGGACCAGGGATTTATTCACCCCTCCACTTT. J is TRBJ1-6 and V is TRBV5-6; D might be TRBD1 (5 bases). The CDR3 has 15 amino acids. Germline loops: CDR1 SGHDT, CDR2 YYEEEE. The ends were cut back, 0 bases at V and 8 bases at J, with 12 bases in the middle.

The sample holds one count of this clone. The chain carries TRBV2 and TRBJ1-1; D not certain. V was pared by 8 bases and J by 3 bases, with 7 bases between. The CDR3 covers 11 residues. The V gene's germline CDR1 is SNHLY and CDR2 FYNNEI. The CDR3 region is CASRSDTEAFF. The CDR3 DNA reads as TGTGCCAGCCGGTCGGACACTGAAGCTTTCTTT.

This clone appeared a single time. The CDR3 region is CASSRGTRTDTQYF. CDR3 sequence (DNA): TGTGCCAGCAGTCGGGGGACACGCACAGATACGCAGTATTTT. V gene TRBV2 combines with J gene TRBJ2-3, with D perhaps given as TRBD1 or TRBD2 (6 bases each). Trimming left V 5 bases short and J 1 base short, with 10 bases between. Germline loops: CDR1 SNHLY, CDR2 FYNNEI. This CDR3 comprises 14 residues.

CDR3 coding DNA: TGCAGCGTTGTGGGGGGAGGGCGCGAGCAGTACTTC. Its translation is CSVVGGGREQYF. The J gene is TRBJ2-7, the V gene TRBV29-1; 7 positions agree with TRBD2. The CDR3 is made up of 12 amino acids. V was pared by 4 bases and J by 6 bases, with 6 bases of the junction left unmatched. Germline V gene lookup returns CDR1 SQVTM and CDR2 ANQGSEA.

The chain couples TRBV10-3 to TRBJ2-1; 9 positions agree with TRBD2. The CDR3 spans 16 residues. V shed 3 bases and J 4 bases; nucleotides not matched to a gene: 7. Germline values: CDR1 ENHRY, CDR2 SYGVKD. CDR3 residues: CAISDLSGGSYNEQFF. DNA for the CDR3: TGTGCCATCAGTGATCTTAGCGGGGGCAGTTACAATGAGCAGTTCTTC.

The V gene is TRBV2, the J gene TRBJ2-2; 8 nucleotides align to TRBD1. The CDR3 has 17 residues. Trimming took 7 bases from V and 3 from J; bases not matched to a gene: 13. CDR1 is SNHLY, CDR2 FYNNEI, per germline. CDR3: CASTATLGQVYTGELFF. The CDR3, as DNA: TGTGCCAGCACCGCGACACTGGGACAGGTGTACACCGGGGAGCTGTTTTTT. Full variable domain (outside the CDR3, taken from reference TRBV2 and TRBJ2-2): EPEVTQTPSHQVTQMGQEVILRCVPISNHLYFYWYRQILGQKVEFLVSFYNNEISEKSEIFDDQFSVERPDGSNFTLKIRSTKLEDSAMYFCASTATLGQVYTGELFFGEGSRLTVL.

The chain carries TRBV7-9 and TRBJ1-5, with D perhaps matching TRBD1 (5 bases). CDR1 and CDR2 from the germline V gene are SEHNR and FQNEAQ (reference sequence). This CDR3 comprises 16 residues. V was shortened by 5 bases and J by 4 bases, with 18 bases between the two germline ends. The CDR3 sequence: CASSPLDGAANQPQHF. In nucleotides, the CDR3 is TGTGCCAGCAGCCCCCTCGATGGGGCGGCGAATCAGCCCCAGCATTTT.